Sequencing of this T cell receptor (beta chain) was carried out in a study of CD8 T cells in Susac syndrome. Sequencing targeted TCR beta in blood CD8+ and CD4+ T cells. It was negative isolation that provided the CD8+ and CD4+ T cells, whereas TEMRA cells were enriched by FACS. Germline V CDR1 and CDR2: PRHDT, FYEKMQ (reference sequence). The CDR3 has 15 residues. J gave up 4 bases and V 0 bases, and 5 bases lay outside the gene matches. An amount of RNA that ranged from roughly 0.45 to 1 ug was reverse transcribed with random hexamers. A multiplex approach, immunoSEQ multiplex PCR, amplified TCR beta CDR3 across 54 Vbeta and 13 Jbeta. Via MiXCR, TCRdb re-called the immunoSEQ multiplex PCR reads, giving one row per CDR3 protein. The sample records 200,000 or so distinct CDR3 sequences, 80% to 95% being singletons.

The V and J genes are TRBV13 and TRBJ1-2; TRBD1 aligns across 7 bases. Sequenced sample: CD8+ T cells from PBMCs. The origin of this receptor is a human donor with multiple sclerosis. CDR3 coding DNA: TGTGCCAGCAGCTTAGGAGGGGGCCTTAGCTATGGCTACACCTTC. This translates into CASSLGGGLSYGYTF. Based on the CDR3 plus reference TRBV13 and TRBJ1-2, the full variable domain is AAGVIQSPRHLIKEKRETATLKCYPIPRHDTVYWYQQGPGQDPQFLISFYEKMQSDKGSIPDRFSAQQFSDYHSELNMSSLELGDSALYFCASSLGGGLSYGYTFGSGTRLTVV.